This is a list of T cell receptor beta chains from one sample in a study of T and B cells in COVID-19 patients. Each CDR3 protein gets one entry after TCRdb re-called the multiplex PCR reads with MiXCR. The sample lists over 15,000 distinct CDR3 sequences, under 30% seen once, with 3.5% to 5.5% in the top ten. The sequenced sample was blood. These receptors originate from a human donor who had recovered from COVID-19. Both conserved end residues are part of each CDR3. The D gene is left open where the match is weak. Clone size, where shown, is once, few, many, or a class for clones that have expanded.

clone size,J gene,D gene,V gene,CDR3 protein,CDR3 DNA
few,TRBJ1-5,TRBD1,TRBV18,CASSPPDRVRPQHF,TGTGCCAGCTCACCACCGGACAGGGTTAGGCCCCAGCATTTT
NA,TRBJ1-1,NA,TRBV5-4,CASSLLNTETFF,TGTGCCAGCAGCTTGTTGAACACTGAAACTTTCTTT
many,TRBJ2-3,TRBD2,TRBV6-5,CASSTTSGAPQDTQYF,TGTGCCAGCAGTACAACTAGCGGGGCCCCCCAGGATACGCAGTATTTT
few,TRBJ1-1,TRBD1,TRBV6-4,CASSDSGQLGNTEAFF,TGTGCCAGCAGTGACTCGGGACAGCTAGGTAACACTGAAGCTTTCTTT
medium-sized,TRBJ2-2,NA,TRBV29-1,CSVVSGLNNTGELFF,TGCAGCGTTGTGTCAGGGTTGAACAACACCGGGGAGCTGTTTTTT
NA,TRBJ1-2,NA,TRBV7-2,CASSRQREGYTF,TGTGCCAGCAGCCGACAGCGGGAGGGCTACACCTTC
NA,TRBJ2-2,NA,TRBV7-9,CASSPQGINTGELFF,TGTGCCAGCAGCCCCCAGGGAATCAACACCGGGGAGCTGTTTTTT
NA,TRBJ2-2,TRBD1,TRBV5-1,CASTLQGANTGELFF,TGCGCCAGCACCCTTCAGGGGGCAAACACCGGGGAGCTGTTTTTT
NA,TRBJ2-7,TRBD1,TRBV12-3/TRBV12-4,CASSLEGRYRGHYEQYF,TGTGCCAGCAGTTTAGAGGGGAGATACAGGGGGCACTACGAGCAGTACTTC
NA,TRBJ1-4,TRBD1,TRBV20-1,CSARDWDRGGEKLFF,TGCAGTGCTAGAGATTGGGACAGGGGCGGTGAAAAACTGTTTTTT
medium-sized,TRBJ2-1,TRBD1,TRBV19,CASSQTGENEQFF,TGTGCCAGTAGTCAAACAGGGGAAAATGAGCAGTTCTTC
few,TRBJ1-3,NA,TRBV6-4,CASSDGYGPGNTIYF,TGTGCCAGCAGTGACGGGTATGGCCCTGGAAACACCATATATTTT
NA,TRBJ2-2,TRBD2,TRBV20-1,CSAQGPSGGDTGELFF,TGCAGTGCCCAGGGGCCTAGCGGGGGGGACACCGGGGAGCTGTTTTTT
many,TRBJ2-7,TRBD2,TRBV6-1,CASIRGTSSSEQYF,TGTGCCAGCATTCGGGGGACTAGCTCTAGCGAGCAGTACTTC
NA,TRBJ2-7,TRBD1,TRBV6-5,CASSYSRDRVYEQYF,TGTGCCAGCAGTTACTCGAGGGACAGGGTCTACGAGCAGTACTTC
NA,TRBJ1-1,TRBD1,TRBV5-4,CASSYGQGDRNTEAFF,TGTGCCAGCAGCTACGGACAGGGAGATCGGAACACTGAAGCTTTCTTT
many,TRBJ2-7,NA,TRBV5-6,CASSQPAFEGLGYEQYF,TGTGCCAGCAGCCAACCTGCATTTGAGGGCCTCGGATACGAGCAGTACTTC
NA,TRBJ2-5,TRBD2,TRBV7-6,CASSAGLELETQYF,TGTGCCAGCAGCGCCGGACTAGAATTAGAGACCCAGTACTTC
many,TRBJ2-5,NA,TRBV6-6,CASTRYSQETQYF,TGTGCCAGCACCCGGTACAGTCAAGAGACCCAGTACTTC
NA,TRBJ1-1,NA,TRBV27,CASSPRGDTEAFF,TGTGCCAGCAGTCCCCGGGGGGACACTGAAGCTTTCTTT
NA,TRBJ2-2,TRBD2,TRBV19,CASSMSGGDTGELFF,TGTGCCAGTAGTATGTCGGGGGGGGACACCGGGGAGCTGTTTTTT
NA,TRBJ1-1,NA,TRBV15,CATRYYGGFTEAFF,TGTGCCACCCGGTATTACGGGGGGTTCACTGAAGCTTTCTTT
NA,TRBJ1-4,NA,TRBV20-1,CSARDPWGAATNEKLFF,TGCAGTGCTAGAGATCCCTGGGGGGCGGCAACTAATGAAAAACTGTTTTTT
NA,TRBJ1-1,TRBD1,TRBV6-2/TRBV6-3,CASSGIRDRARSTEAFF,TGTGCCAGCAGTGGGATCCGGGACAGGGCGCGGAGCACTGAAGCTTTCTTT
many,TRBJ1-5,NA,TRBV27,CASSSFSPSQPQHF,TGTGCCAGCAGTTCCTTTAGCCCCAGTCAGCCCCAGCATTTT
many,TRBJ1-5,NA,TRBV19,CASSTDPSWSNQPQHF,TGTGCCAGTAGCACCGACCCGTCCTGGAGCAATCAGCCCCAGCATTTT
many,TRBJ2-5,NA,TRBV6-5,CASSYSTSRETQYF,TGTGCCAGCAGTTACTCGACGTCCCGGGAGACCCAGTACTTC
NA,TRBJ2-5,TRBD1,TRBV24-1,CATSDSGQGWETQYF,TGTGCCACCAGTGATTCGGGACAGGGTTGGGAGACCCAGTACTTC
NA,TRBJ1-2,NA,TRBV7-7,CASSCTGCYDYGYTF,TGTGCTAGCAGCTGCACAGGGTGCTATGACTATGGCTACACCTTC
medium-sized,TRBJ2-2,TRBD2,TRBV6-5,CASLRLAGGSGELFF,TGTGCCAGCCTCCGGCTAGCGGGGGGATCCGGGGAGCTGTTTTTT
medium-sized,TRBJ2-1,TRBD2,TRBV29-1,CSGSAGGRVNEQFF,TGCAGCGGATCGGCGGGGGGCCGGGTCAATGAGCAGTTCTTC
many,TRBJ2-6,NA,TRBV5-4,CASSPGANVLTF,TGTGCCAGCAGCCCTGGGGCCAACGTCCTGACTTTC
NA,TRBJ1-2,NA,TRBV10-1,CASSERSAEGSNYGYTF,TGCGCCAGCAGTGAGAGGTCGGCGGAAGGATCTAACTATGGCTACACCTTC
few,TRBJ2-7,TRBD1,TRBV7-2,CASSLWGTGSHEQYF,TGTGCCAGCAGCTTGTGGGGGACAGGGAGCCACGAGCAGTACTTC
few,TRBJ1-1,NA,TRBV5-1,CASSLVYGAEAFF,TGCGCCAGCAGCTTGGTTTACGGCGCTGAAGCTTTCTTT
NA,TRBJ1-1,NA,TRBV6-2/TRBV6-3,CASSYTFETFF,TGTGCCAGCAGTTACACCTTTGAGACTTTCTTT
NA,TRBJ1-1,NA,TRBV12-3/TRBV12-4,CASYKRNTEAFF,TGTGCCAGCTACAAACGGAACACTGAAGCTTTCTTT
few,TRBJ2-1,NA,TRBV12-3/TRBV12-4,CASSLETRLVSNEQFF,TGTGCCAGCAGTTTGGAGACCAGACTAGTAAGCAATGAGCAGTTCTTC
few,TRBJ1-1,NA,TRBV7-6,CASSLGGVGLNTEAFF,TGTGCCAGCAGCTTAGGGGGTGTGGGCCTGAACACTGAAGCTTTCTTT
few,TRBJ2-3,TRBD2,TRBV7-3,CASSLSGGAWDTQYF,TGTGCCAGCAGCCTAAGCGGGGGGGCGTGGGATACGCAGTATTTT
medium-sized,TRBJ2-3,TRBD1,TRBV19,CATGRDSSTDTQYF,TGTGCCACGGGCCGGGACAGTAGCACAGATACGCAGTATTTT
medium-sized,TRBJ2-3,NA,TRBV6-5,CASTSGGGTDTQYF,TGTGCCAGCACCTCCGGCGGGGGCACAGATACGCAGTATTTT
few,TRBJ2-6,NA,TRBV5-1,CASRAGANVLTF,TGCGCCAGCCGAGCTGGGGCCAACGTCCTGACTTTC
few,TRBJ1-6,NA,TRBV5-6,CASSLERVNSPLHF,TGTGCCAGCAGCTTGGAGCGGGTAAATTCACCCCTCCACTTT
NA,TRBJ2-2,TRBD1,TRBV12-3/TRBV12-4,CASTMTGDTGELFF,TGTGCCAGCACCATGACAGGGGACACCGGGGAGCTGTTTTTT
medium-sized,TRBJ1-2,TRBD1,TRBV27,CASSLGTGGGYTF,TGTGCCAGCAGCCTCGGGACAGGGGGTGGCTACACCTTC
many,TRBJ1-6,NA,TRBV27,CASREGAYNSPLHF,TGTGCCAGCAGGGAGGGGGCCTATAATTCACCCCTCCACTTT
few,TRBJ1-4,TRBD1,TRBV6-2/TRBV6-3,CASSSGQDNEKLFF,TGTGCCAGCAGTTCGGGACAGGATAATGAAAAACTGTTTTTT
NA,TRBJ1-3,NA,TRBV13,CASSLEGVSGNTVYF,TGTGCCAGCAGCTTAGAGGGGGTGTCTGGAAACACCGTATATTTT
NA,TRBJ1-2,NA,TRBV6-5,CASSYSIGREDYGFTF,TGTGCCAGCAGTTACTCGATCGGCAGGGAGGACTATGGCTTCACCTTC
few,TRBJ1-5,NA,TRBV18,CASSEAGPGGPQHF,TGTGCCAGCTCAGAGGCCGGCCCCGGTGGGCCCCAGCATTTT
many,TRBJ2-5,NA,TRBV6-6,CASTSSLPRETQYF,TGTGCCAGCACCAGTTCCCTTCCTAGGGAGACCCAGTACTTC
once,TRBJ2-7,TRBD2,TRBV11-1,CASSFPGLAGGHYEQYF,TGTGCCAGCAGCTTTCCCGGACTAGCGGGGGGTCATTACGAGCAGTACTTC
many,TRBJ2-1,NA,TRBV6-5,CASRRGGARNEQFF,TGTGCCAGCAGACGAGGGGGGGCCAGAAATGAGCAGTTCTTC
few,TRBJ1-5,TRBD1,TRBV12-3/TRBV12-4,CASSIITHFGTGNGNQPQHF,TGTGCCAGCAGTATTATAACCCATTTTGGGACAGGGAACGGCAATCAGCCCCAGCATTTT
few,TRBJ1-5,NA,TRBV6-2/TRBV6-3,CASSLQGNQPQHF,TGTGCCAGCAGTTTACAGGGCAATCAGCCCCAGCATTTT
NA,TRBJ2-1,TRBD2,TRBV29-1,CSVAISGGYNEQFF,TGCAGCGTTGCAATTAGCGGGGGCTACAATGAGCAGTTCTTC
many,TRBJ2-2,NA,TRBV12-3/TRBV12-4,CASSKNTGELFF,TGTGCCAGCAGCAAAAACACCGGGGAGCTGTTTTTT
NA,TRBJ2-4,NA,TRBV14,CASSPSRQIQYF,TGTGCCAGCAGCCCCTCCCGACAAATTCAGTACTTC